The present entry profiles one T cell receptor (beta chain) with its context. CDR3 length: 16 amino acids. The germline CDR1 and CDR2 sequences are LGHNA and YSLEER. The V gene end was trimmed by 4 bases and the J gene end by 6 bases; junction bases not matched to a gene: 11. These data belong to a study of blood T cell repertoires in COVID-19. Across the whole study: Samples of COVID-19 (acute and convalescent) were obtained from the United States, Italy and Spain. The cDNA or gDNA used as material had been derived from T cells, B-cell-depleted T cells, or PBMCs.

As processed by the authors: Amplifying reference gene primers gave estimates of nucleated cell counts. The data were produced by immunoSEQ multiplex PCR, yet TCRdb's version contains in-frame clones alone and is incomplete. V and J calls and clone size are copied from that table; D and trimming were computed from the DNA. The profile shows 200,000 to 250,000 clones, around 80% of them singletons. The chain recombines TRBV4-3 with TRBJ1-2; 10 nucleotides agree with TRBD1. The TCR comes from a woman aged 40 to 50 with acute or convalescent COVID-19. Material for sequencing was peripheral blood. CDR3 nucleotide sequence: TGCGCCAGCAGCCGGGACGTTTCCGGGACAGGGGATGGCTACACCTTC. It translates to CASSRDVSGTGDGYTF.